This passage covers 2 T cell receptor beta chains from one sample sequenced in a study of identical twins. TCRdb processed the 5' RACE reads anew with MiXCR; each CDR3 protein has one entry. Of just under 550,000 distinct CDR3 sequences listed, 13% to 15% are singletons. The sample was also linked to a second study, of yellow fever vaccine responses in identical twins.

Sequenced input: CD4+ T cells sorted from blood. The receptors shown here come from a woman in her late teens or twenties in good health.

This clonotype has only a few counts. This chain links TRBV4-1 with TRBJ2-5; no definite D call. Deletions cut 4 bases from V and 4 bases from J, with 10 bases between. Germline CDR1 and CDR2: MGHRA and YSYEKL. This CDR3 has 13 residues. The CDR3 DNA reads TGCGCCAGCAGCCGCGGAAAGGTAGAGACCCAGTACTTC. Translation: CASSRGKVETQYF.

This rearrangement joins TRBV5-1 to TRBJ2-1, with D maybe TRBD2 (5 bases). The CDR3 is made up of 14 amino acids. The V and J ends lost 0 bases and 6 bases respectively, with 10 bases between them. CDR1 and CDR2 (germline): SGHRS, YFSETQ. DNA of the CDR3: TGCGCCAGCAGCTTGGGGAGAGGGCTCAATGAGCAGTTCTTC. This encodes CASSLGRGLNEQFF.